This T cell receptor beta chain was captured by sequencing in a study of T cell responses to AZD1222 COVID-19 vaccine. This CDR3 is built from 16 residues. Losses at the gene ends were 0 bases for V and 4 bases for J; bases not matched to a gene: 2. Germline loops: CDR1 SEHNR, CDR2 FQNEAQ (reference sequence). A remark on this clone: Its target is not known.

Clones were sequenced by immunoSEQ multiplex PCR, and TCRdb holds only the in-frame ones, with some missing. Counted here are 150,000 or so clones, 91% occurring once; the ten biggest clones make up more than 1.2%. Points from the study as a whole: Spike-specific TCR repertoires showed rising breadth and depth after two AZD1222 doses. Clonal diversity was possibly underestimated; the donors were predominantly white British and more often female. Sampled repertoires all dated from after the peak T cell response.

The sequence was collected from an adult in good health. V and J are TRBV7-9 and TRBJ2-3, with 12 bases that match TRBD2. Specimen: peripheral blood, collected on day 0 of AZD1222 vaccination. The CDR3 here is CASSLAASGRADTQYF. The CDR3 DNA sequence: TGTGCCAGCAGCTTAGCGGCTAGCGGGAGGGCAGATACGCAGTATTTT.